The rows below give T cell receptor beta chains drawn from one sample of a study of blood T cells in healthy people across ages. One entry per CDR3 protein results from TCRdb running MiXCR on the 5' RACE reads. Of almost 300,000 distinct CDR3 sequences listed, 25% to 30% are singletons. Sequenced input: blood. These receptors all stem from a woman aged 70 to 79 in good health. Both conserved end residues are trimmed from each CDR3.

j_call,v_call,cdr3_aa
TRBJ1-6,TRBV3-1,ASSQDHRGVALH
TRBJ2-5,TRBV5-5,ASSFDLETQY
TRBJ1-2,TRBV12-3/TRBV12-4,ASSTRTDYGYT
TRBJ2-7,TRBV6-5,ASSLNRGSYEQY
TRBJ2-5,TRBV29-1,SVAGGSETQY
TRBJ2-7,TRBV7-9,ASSSGTSGSFAYEQY
TRBJ2-1,TRBV10-3,AISEGLAEYNGQF
TRBJ2-7,TRBV28,ASSLDPSSYEQY
TRBJ2-5,TRBV29-1,SVVGQGVKETQY
TRBJ2-5,TRBV12-3/TRBV12-4,ASSLPGTSAEETQY
TRBJ2-3,TRBV3-1,ASSQLAVSTDTQY
TRBJ2-3,TRBV4-2,ASSPRGAKGTDTQY
TRBJ1-5,TRBV7-9,ASSLEGLSNQPQH